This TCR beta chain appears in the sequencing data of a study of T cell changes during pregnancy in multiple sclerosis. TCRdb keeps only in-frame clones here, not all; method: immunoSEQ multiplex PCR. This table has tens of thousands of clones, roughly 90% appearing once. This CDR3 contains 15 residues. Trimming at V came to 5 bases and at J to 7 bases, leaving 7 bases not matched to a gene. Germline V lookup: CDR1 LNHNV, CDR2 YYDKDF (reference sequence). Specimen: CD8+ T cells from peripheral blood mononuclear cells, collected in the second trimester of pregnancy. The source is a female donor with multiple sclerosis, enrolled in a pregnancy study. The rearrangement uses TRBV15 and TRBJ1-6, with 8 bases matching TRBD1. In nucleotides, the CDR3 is TGTGCCACCAGCGGGCGGACAGGGACCAATTCACCCCTCCACTTT. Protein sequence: CATSGRTGTNSPLHF.